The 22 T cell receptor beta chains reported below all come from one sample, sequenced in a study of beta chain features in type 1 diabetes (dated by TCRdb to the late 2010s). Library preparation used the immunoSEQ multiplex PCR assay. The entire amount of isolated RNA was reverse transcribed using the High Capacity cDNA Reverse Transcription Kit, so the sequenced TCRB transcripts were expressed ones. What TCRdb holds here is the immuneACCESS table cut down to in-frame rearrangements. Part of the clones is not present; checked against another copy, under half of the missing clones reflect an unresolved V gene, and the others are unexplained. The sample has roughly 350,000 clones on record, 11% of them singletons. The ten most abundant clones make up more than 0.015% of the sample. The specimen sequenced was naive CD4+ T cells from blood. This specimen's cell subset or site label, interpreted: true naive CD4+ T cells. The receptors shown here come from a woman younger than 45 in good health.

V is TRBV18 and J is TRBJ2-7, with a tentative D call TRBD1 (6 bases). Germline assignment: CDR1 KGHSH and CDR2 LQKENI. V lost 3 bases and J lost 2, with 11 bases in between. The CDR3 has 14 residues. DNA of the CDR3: TGTGCCAGCTCACCGGACAGAGAGACCTACGAGCAGTACTTC. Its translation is CASSPDRETYEQYF.

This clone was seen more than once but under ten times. This chain's CDR3 is CASSLAGGLNTEAFF. The CDR3 DNA follows: TGTGCCAGCAGCTTAGCCGGGGGTTTGAACACTGAAGCTTTCTTT. The chain links TRBV7-2 to TRBJ1-1; D perhaps matches TRBD1 (5 bases). Trimming left V 0 bases short and J 0 bases short, with 8 bases between. The CDR3 has 15 residues. Germline lookup yields CDR1 SGHTA and CDR2 FQGNSA.

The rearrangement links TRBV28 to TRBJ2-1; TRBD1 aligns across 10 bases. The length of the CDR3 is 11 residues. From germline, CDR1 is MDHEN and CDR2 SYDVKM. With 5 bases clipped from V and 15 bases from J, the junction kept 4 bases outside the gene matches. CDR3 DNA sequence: TGTGCCAGCAGTGACAGGGGGCTTTGGTTCTTC. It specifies CASSDRGLWFF.

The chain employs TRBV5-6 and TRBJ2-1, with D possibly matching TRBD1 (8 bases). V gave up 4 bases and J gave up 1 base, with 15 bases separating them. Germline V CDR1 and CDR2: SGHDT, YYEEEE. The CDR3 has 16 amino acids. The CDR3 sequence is CASSPTGGGSYNEQFF. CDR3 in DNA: TGTGCCAGCAGCCCCACAGGGGGGGGTTCCTACAATGAGCAGTTCTTC. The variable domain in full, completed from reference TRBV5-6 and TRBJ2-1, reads DAGVTQSPTHLIKTRGQQVTLRCSPKSGHDTVSWYQQALGQGPQFIFQYYEEEERQRGNFPDRFSGHQFPNYSSELNVNALLLGDSALYLCASSPTGGGSYNEQFFGPGTRLTVL.

The CDR3 reads CSVTAQMNTEAFF. The CDR3 DNA sequence: TGCAGCGTTACAGCTCAGATGAACACTGAAGCTTTCTTT. The chain combines TRBV29-1 with TRBJ1-1; D ambiguous. CDR1 is SQVTM and CDR2 is ANQGSEA in the germline V gene. V lost 5 bases and J lost 0, with 10 bases in between. The CDR3 has 13 amino acids.

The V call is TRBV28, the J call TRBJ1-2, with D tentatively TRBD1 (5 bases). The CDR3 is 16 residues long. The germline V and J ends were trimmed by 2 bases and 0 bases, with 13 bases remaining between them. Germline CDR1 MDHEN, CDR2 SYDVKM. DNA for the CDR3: TGTGCCAGCAGTTTAAGGGCAGGAGGGGCTAACTATGGCTACACCTTC. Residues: CASSLRAGGANYGYTF.

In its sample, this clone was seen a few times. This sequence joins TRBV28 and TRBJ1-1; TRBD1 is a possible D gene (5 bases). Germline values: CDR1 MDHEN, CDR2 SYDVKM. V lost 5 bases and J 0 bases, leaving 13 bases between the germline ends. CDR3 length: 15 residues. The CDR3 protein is CASSRLDRVNTEAFF. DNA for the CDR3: TGTGCCAGCAGTCGACTAGACAGAGTGAACACTGAAGCTTTCTTT.

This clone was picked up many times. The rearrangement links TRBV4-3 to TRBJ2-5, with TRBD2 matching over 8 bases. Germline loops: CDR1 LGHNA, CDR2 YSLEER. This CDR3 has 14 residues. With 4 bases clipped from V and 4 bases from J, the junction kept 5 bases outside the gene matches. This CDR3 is CASSRAGVGETQYF. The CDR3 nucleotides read TGCGCCAGCAGCCGAGCGGGAGTAGGAGAGACCCAGTACTTC.

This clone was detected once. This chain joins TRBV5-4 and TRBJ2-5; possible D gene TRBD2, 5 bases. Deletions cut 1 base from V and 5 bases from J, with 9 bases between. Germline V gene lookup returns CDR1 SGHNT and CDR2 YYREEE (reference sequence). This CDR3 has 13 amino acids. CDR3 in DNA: TGTGCCAGCAGCTTGACTAGTATGGAGACCCAGTACTTC. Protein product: CASSLTSMETQYF.

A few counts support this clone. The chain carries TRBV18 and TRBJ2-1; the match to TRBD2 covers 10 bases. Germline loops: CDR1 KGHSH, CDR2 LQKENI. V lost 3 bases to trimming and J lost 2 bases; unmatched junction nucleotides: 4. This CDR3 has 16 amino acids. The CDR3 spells CASSPPLAGPYNEQFF. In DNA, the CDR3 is TGTGCCAGCTCACCCCCACTAGCGGGACCCTACAATGAGCAGTTCTTC.

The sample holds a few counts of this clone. CDR3 amino acids: CASSLHPGTGSYEQYF. The CDR3 DNA follows: TGTGCCAGCAGCTTACACCCCGGGACAGGCTCTTATGAGCAGTACTTC. This chain uses TRBV28 with TRBJ2-7, with 8 positions matching TRBD1. CDR1 MDHEN and CDR2 SYDVKM come from the germline V gene. This CDR3 region has 16 residues. After removal of 6 bases from V and 7 bases from J, the junction contained 17 bases not matched to a gene.

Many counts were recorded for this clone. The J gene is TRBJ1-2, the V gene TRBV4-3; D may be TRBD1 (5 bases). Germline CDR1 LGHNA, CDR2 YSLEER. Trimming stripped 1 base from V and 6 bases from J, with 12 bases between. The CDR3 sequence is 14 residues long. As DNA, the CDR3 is TGCGCCAGCAGCCAAGCCGACAGTTTCCATGGCTACACCTTC. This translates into CASSQADSFHGYTF.

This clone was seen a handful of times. The CDR3 region has the DNA TGTGCCAGCAGGAGGTCCGGGTCCGGCTACACCTTC. As protein: CASRRSGSGYTF. The rearrangement uses TRBV6-5 and TRBJ1-2, with D hard to call. The CDR3 consists of 12 residues. Germline V lookup: CDR1 MNHEY, CDR2 SVGAGI. The V and J ends lost 6 bases and 8 bases respectively, with 13 bases between them.

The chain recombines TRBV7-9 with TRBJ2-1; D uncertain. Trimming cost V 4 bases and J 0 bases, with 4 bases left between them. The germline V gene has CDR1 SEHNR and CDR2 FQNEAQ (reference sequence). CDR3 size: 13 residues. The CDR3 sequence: CASSSYSYNEQFF. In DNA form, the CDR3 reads TGTGCCAGCAGCTCCTACTCCTACAATGAGCAGTTCTTC.

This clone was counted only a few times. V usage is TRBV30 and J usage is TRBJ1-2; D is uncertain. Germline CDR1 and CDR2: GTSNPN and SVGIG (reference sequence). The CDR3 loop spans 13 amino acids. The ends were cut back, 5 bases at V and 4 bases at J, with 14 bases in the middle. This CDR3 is CAWAPIGLYGYTF. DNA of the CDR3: TGTGCCTGGGCCCCCATCGGTCTCTATGGCTACACCTTC.

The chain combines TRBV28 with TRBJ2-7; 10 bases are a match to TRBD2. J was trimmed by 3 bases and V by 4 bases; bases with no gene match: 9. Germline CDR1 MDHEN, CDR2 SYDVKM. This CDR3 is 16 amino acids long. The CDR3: CASSSILAGAYYEQYF. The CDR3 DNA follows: TGTGCCAGCAGTTCCATTCTAGCGGGGGCTTACTACGAGCAGTACTTC.

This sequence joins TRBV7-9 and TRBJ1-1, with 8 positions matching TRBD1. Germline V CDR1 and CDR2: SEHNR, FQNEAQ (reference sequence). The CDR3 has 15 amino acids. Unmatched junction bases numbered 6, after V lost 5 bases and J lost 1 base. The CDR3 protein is CASSLRTGKNTEAFF. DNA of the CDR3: TGTGCCAGCAGCCTTAGGACAGGGAAGAACACTGAAGCTTTCTTT.

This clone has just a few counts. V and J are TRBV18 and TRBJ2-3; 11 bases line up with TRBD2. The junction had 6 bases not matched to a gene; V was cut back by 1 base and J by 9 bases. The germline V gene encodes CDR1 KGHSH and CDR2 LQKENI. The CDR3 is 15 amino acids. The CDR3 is CASSPLAGGPDTQYF. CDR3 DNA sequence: TGTGCCAGCTCACCACTAGCGGGAGGGCCGGACACGCAGTATTTT.

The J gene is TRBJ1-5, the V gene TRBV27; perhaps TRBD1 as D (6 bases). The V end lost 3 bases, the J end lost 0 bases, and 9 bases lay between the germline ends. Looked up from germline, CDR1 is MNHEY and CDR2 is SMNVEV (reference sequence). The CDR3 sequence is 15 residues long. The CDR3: CASSLTGDSNQPQHF. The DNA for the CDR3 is TGTGCCAGCAGTTTGACAGGAGATAGCAATCAGCCCCAGCATTTT.

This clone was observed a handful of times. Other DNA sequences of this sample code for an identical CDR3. The CDR3: CSARQGETQYF. CDR3 in DNA: TGCAGTGCAAGACAGGGGGAGACCCAGTACTTC. The chain recombines TRBV20-1 with TRBJ2-5; 8 bases agree with TRBD1. Germline V gives CDR1 DFQATT, CDR2 SNEGSKA (reference sequence). There are 11 residues in the CDR3. Trimming at V came to 6 bases and at J to 5 bases, leaving 2 bases not matched to a gene.

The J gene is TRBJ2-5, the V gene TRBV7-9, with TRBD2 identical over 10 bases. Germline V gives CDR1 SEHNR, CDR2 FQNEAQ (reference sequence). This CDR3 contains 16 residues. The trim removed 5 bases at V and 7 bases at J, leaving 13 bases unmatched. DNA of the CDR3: TGTGCCAGCAGCGCCTTAGCGGGAGGAGATTCCGGGACCCAGTACTTC. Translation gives CASSALAGGDSGTQYF. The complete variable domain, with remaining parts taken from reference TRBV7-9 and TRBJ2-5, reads DTGVSQNPRHKITKRGQNVTFRCDPISEHNRLYWYRQTLGQGPEFLTYFQNEAQLEKSRLLSDRFSAERPKGSFSTLEIQRTEQGDSAMYLCASSALAGGDSGTQYFGPGTRLLVL.

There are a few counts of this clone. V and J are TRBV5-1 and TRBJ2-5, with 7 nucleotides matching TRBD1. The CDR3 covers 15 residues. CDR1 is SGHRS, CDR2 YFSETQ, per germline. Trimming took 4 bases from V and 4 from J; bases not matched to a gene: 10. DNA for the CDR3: TGCGCCAGCAGCCTAAGACAGGGTCGGCGAGAGACCCAGTACTTC. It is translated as CASSLRQGRRETQYF.